These 21 T cell receptor beta chains originate from one sample sequenced in a study of shared clonotypes between healthy human individuals. Measured with immunoSEQ multiplex PCR; TCRdb has only the in-frame clones, and not every one. Counted here are a few million clones, around 90% occurring once; the ten biggest clones make up around 0.14%. The sequenced sample consisted of naive CD4+ T cells sorted from blood. Subset specified: CD45RA+ positively selected. These receptors came from a man aged 18-30 years in good health.

The chain uses TRBV18 and TRBJ2-3, with 9 bases aligning to TRBD2. V shed 3 bases, J shed 2 bases, and the junction held 6 bases outside the gene matches. From germline, CDR1 is KGHSH and CDR2 LQKENI. The CDR3 has 16 amino acids. The CDR3 loop is CASSPRLAVITDTQYF. In DNA form, the CDR3 reads TGTGCCAGCTCACCCAGACTAGCGGTAATCACAGATACGCAGTATTTT.

The CDR3 region has the DNA TGTGCCAGCTCACCACCCGCCGGGACAGGGGGCGACGAGCAGTACTTC. Amino acid sequence: CASSPPAGTGGDEQYF. V gene TRBV18 combines with J gene TRBJ2-7, with 12 bases matching TRBD1. The CDR3 contains 16 residues. Germline V CDR1 and CDR2: KGHSH, LQKENI. Losses at the gene ends were 0 bases for V and 5 bases for J; bases not matched to a gene: 5.

The chain is built from TRBV19 and TRBJ1-6; TRBD1 might be the D (6 bases). V gave up 5 bases and J gave up 5 bases, with 10 bases separating them. The CDR3 is 14 residues long. Germline CDR1 reads LNHDA; CDR2 reads SQIVND (reference sequence). The CDR3 sequence is CASSHREDNSPLHF. Here the CDR3 DNA reads TGTGCCAGTAGTCACAGGGAGGATAATTCACCCCTCCACTTT.

This clone was recorded only once. The V gene is TRBV19, the J gene TRBJ2-6; D gene unclear. Germline values: CDR1 LNHDA, CDR2 SQIVND (reference sequence). The CDR3 is 14 amino acids. Trimming pared 7 bases from V and 0 bases from J, leaving 7 bases between. For the CDR3, the DNA is TGTGCCAGTAATCCTATCTCTGGGGCCAACGTCCTGACTTTC. Translated: CASNPISGANVLTF.

This chain connects TRBV27 to TRBJ1-4; D is unresolved. The V end was cut by 1 base, the J end by 8 bases, with 14 bases between. The CDR3 is 15 residues long. CDR1 and CDR2 (germline): MNHEY, SMNVEV (reference sequence). The CDR3 DNA is TGTGCCAGCAGTTTATTTAATACGGTTTCGGAAAAACTGTTTTTT. It codes for CASSLFNTVSEKLFF.

The V and J genes are TRBV7-9 and TRBJ2-1, with D possibly TRBD2 on 6 matching bases. CDR3 length equals 12 residues. Germline V gene sequence: CDR1 SEHNR, CDR2 FQNEAQ (reference sequence). V was clipped by 0 bases and J by 9 bases, with 6 bases between them. The CDR3 nucleotides read TGTGCCAGCAGCTTAGCGGGAGGTGAGCAGTTCTTC. Amino acid sequence: CASSLAGGEQFF.

To note about this clone: The same CDR3 is also encoded by other DNA sequences in this sample. The V call is TRBV5-4, the J call TRBJ2-5, with D perhaps TRBD2 (6 bases). Germline CDR1 and CDR2: SGHNT and YYREEE (reference sequence). Trimming shortened V by 2 bases and J by 4 bases, and 15 bases separated the two germline ends. CDR3 length equals 15 residues. DNA for the CDR3: TGTGCCAGCAGCTTTGGTGGAGGGGCGGGAGAGACCCAGTACTTC. Its protein product is CASSFGGGAGETQYF.

This clone was seen just once. V and J are TRBV6-5 and TRBJ2-5; the D is unclear. The CDR3 is 14 residues long. The ends were cut back, 6 bases at V and 2 bases at J, with 13 bases in the middle. Germline CDR1 reads MNHEY; CDR2 reads SVGAGI. CDR3 sequence: CASSPSWGQETQYF. CDR3 nucleotide sequence: TGTGCCAGCAGCCCGTCGTGGGGACAAGAGACCCAGTACTTC.

Note on this clone: Other DNA sequences in the same sample also yield this CDR3. The chain recombines TRBV5-1 with TRBJ2-1, with no clear D. V was shortened by 0 bases and J by 6 bases, with 7 bases between the two germline ends. The germline gives CDR1 SGHRS, CDR2 YFSETQ. CDR3 length: 13 residues. In DNA, the CDR3 is TGCGCCAGCAGCTTGGGCGGCCCCAATGAGCAGTTCTTC. Amino acid sequence: CASSLGGPNEQFF.

This chain joins TRBV6-1 and TRBJ1-2, with TRBD1 as a possible D gene (6 bases). Trimming stripped 6 bases from V and 3 bases from J, with 17 bases between. The V gene's germline CDR1 is MNHNS and CDR2 SASEGT. The CDR3 consists of 15 residues. CDR3 amino acids: CASREGDLGHYGYTF. In DNA, the CDR3 is TGTGCCAGCAGGGAGGGGGACCTCGGGCACTATGGCTACACCTTC.

The genes are TRBV2 and TRBJ2-5, with D perhaps TRBD1 (6 bases). The CDR3 length is 13 residues. V gave up 7 bases and J gave up 0 bases, with 9 bases separating them. CDR1 is SNHLY, CDR2 FYNNEI, per germline. CDR3 in amino acids: CASKGQYQETQYF. The CDR3 nucleotides are TGTGCCAGCAAAGGACAGTACCAAGAGACCCAGTACTTC.

On this clone itself: At the DNA level, this CDR3 is encoded by other sequences in the same sample as well. V and J are TRBV28 and TRBJ1-2, with TRBD1 as a possible D gene (6 bases). V was pared by 2 bases and J by 4 bases, with 8 bases between. CDR3 length equals 13 residues. Germline assignment: CDR1 MDHEN and CDR2 SYDVKM. This CDR3 is CASSLSRGYGYTF. The CDR3, as DNA: TGTGCCAGCAGTTTAAGCAGGGGCTATGGCTACACCTTC.

V and J are TRBV6-5 and TRBJ2-5, with D perhaps matching TRBD1 (5 bases). CDR1 MNHEY and CDR2 SVGAGI come from the germline V gene. The length of the CDR3 is 15 residues. Trimming cost V 0 bases and J 5 bases, with 13 bases left between them. CDR3 sequence reads: CASSYSSGPRETQYF. The CDR3 DNA reads TGTGCCAGCAGTTACTCCTCAGGGCCGAGGGAGACCCAGTACTTC.

J is TRBJ1-2 and V is TRBV2; 8 nucleotides match TRBD1. The germline CDR1 and CDR2 sequences are SNHLY and FYNNEI. V lost 6 bases, J lost 6 bases, and 9 bases stayed unmatched. This CDR3 has 14 amino acids. The CDR3 DNA reads TGTGCCAGCAGAACAGGGGGTGGCTTCAATGGCTACACCTTC. Translation gives CASRTGGGFNGYTF.

CDR3 loop: CASPLVANFYEQYF. The CDR3 DNA follows: TGTGCCAGCCCTCTGGTAGCAAACTTCTACGAGCAGTACTTC. V and J are TRBV27 and TRBJ2-7; D not certain. Germline CDR1 reads MNHEY; CDR2 reads SMNVEV (reference sequence). Trimming removed 8 bases at V and 3 bases at J, with 17 bases between. The length of the CDR3 is 14 residues.

This clone is a singleton in its sample. V usage is TRBV7-2 and J usage is TRBJ2-7; D is perhaps TRBD2 (5 bases). V was cut by 4 bases and J by 5 bases, with 9 bases left in between. The CDR3 is 12 amino acids. CDR1 and CDR2 (germline): SGHTA, FQGNSA. The CDR3 protein is CASSSQRNEQYF. As DNA, the CDR3 is TGTGCCAGCAGCTCACAGCGGAACGAGCAGTACTTC.

This clone has a handful of counts. The CDR3 bases are TGTGCCATCAGTGAGTGGGATAGCAATCAGCCCCAGCATTTT. This gives the protein CAISEWDSNQPQHF. The rearrangement joins TRBV10-3 to TRBJ1-5; D is undetermined. There are 14 residues in the CDR3. CDR1 is ENHRY and CDR2 is SYGVKD in the germline V gene. V was cut by 1 base and J by 0 bases, with 4 bases left in between.

V is TRBV27 and J is TRBJ2-3; D is unclear. V shed 6 bases and J shed 5 bases, with 15 bases lying between them. Per germline, CDR1 MNHEY and CDR2 SMNVEV (reference sequence). The CDR3 spans 14 residues. CDR3 in amino acids: CASRDYMTRDTQYF. The CDR3 DNA reads TGTGCCAGCAGAGATTACATGACCCGAGATACGCAGTATTTT.

The V and J genes are TRBV6-5 and TRBJ1-1; possible D gene TRBD1, 6 bases. V lost 4 bases and J lost 1, with 16 bases in between. The V gene's germline CDR1 is MNHEY and CDR2 SVGAGI. The CDR3 has 16 residues. The CDR3 loop reads CASSFSSGQRNTEAFF. The CDR3 DNA follows: TGTGCCAGCAGTTTTAGCTCCGGACAGCGGAACACTGAAGCTTTCTTT.

The genes are TRBV30 and TRBJ1-1; a possible D gene is TRBD1 (6 bases). This CDR3 spans 20 amino acids. Germline-derived CDR1 and CDR2 are GTSNPN and SVGIG (reference sequence). V shed 3 bases and J shed 1 base, with 30 bases lying between them. In DNA, the CDR3 is TGTGCCTGGAGGAAAAGTCGAAGGGGGACACCTTTGGTCCCGAACACTGAAGCTTTCTTT. Its translation: CAWRKSRRGTPLVPNTEAFF.

The rearrangement uses TRBV25-1 and TRBJ2-1; D may be TRBD1 (6 bases). V lost 2 bases and J 9 bases, leaving 23 bases between the germline ends. The CDR3 spans 17 residues. Per germline, CDR1 MGHDK and CDR2 SYGVNS. In nucleotides, the CDR3 is TGTGCCAGCAGTGAACCAAACAGGGTTCGAACCCAAAGTGAGCAGTTCTTC. This gives the protein CASSEPNRVRTQSEQFF.